Sequencing of this T cell receptor (beta chain) was carried out in a study of T-cell memory formation after mild COVID-19 (dated by TCRdb to 2020 to 2023). Turning to the overall study: TCR sequence clusters from the two donors were largely donor specific. The cohort comprised two young, previously healthy adult volunteers, one female and one male. In a couple of donors, T-cell clones that expanded and contracted after mild COVID-19 were tracked by sequencing TCRalpha and TCRbeta repertoires over time. What the authors observed across the whole study: Some responding clones were detected in pre-infection memory, suggesting pre-existing cross-reactive memory T cells joined the SARS-CoV-2 response. Clones contracting from day 15 to 85 had balanced CD4/CD8 phenotypes, while a second wave expanding from day 15 to 37 was biased towards CD4+. SARS-CoV-2 specificity of the second-wave clones peaking on day 37 was not confirmed. Contracting CD4+ clones turned up mainly in the CM and EM memory subsets, whereas EMRA was where CD8+ clones were enriched. Only a couple of mild cases were covered by the study, and larger cohorts that include severe cases with pre-infection samples were considered necessary.

Ficoll-Paque density gradient centrifugation was the method used to isolate PBMCs. CDR1 KGHDR and CDR2 SFDVKD are derived from the germline V gene. The CDR3 has 15 amino acids, counting the end cysteine and phenylalanine. Of all the DNA, just the CDR3 is kept, 45 bases in frame from base 1. V is pared back by 0 bases and J by 5 bases, with 13 bases lying between the germline termini. This clonotype was seen only a few times. Its cognate antigen has yet to be identified. The sample holds no much larger clone one base away, and base qualities are not on file. Instrument on record: Illumina NovaSeq 6000. TCRalpha and TCRbeta cDNA libraries were built by 5'RACE with constant-segment primers, adding sample barcodes and unique molecular identifiers. RNA was extracted from every sample with Trizol reagent. Library amplification was performed in two PCR steps, and a second sample barcode and Illumina TruSeq adapters were introduced in the second step. Libraries were sequenced on an Illumina NovaSeq with 2 x 150 bp paired-end reads. Per the original workflow: With migec v1.2.7, reads were demultiplexed and then collapsed into UMI-guided consensus sequences. Using mixcr v2.1.11, UMI consensuses were aligned to TRA and TRB V and J templates and then assembled into clonotypes. A clonotype was counted as expanded or contracted only if both edgeR and NoisET called the change significant, with noise models trained on biological replicates. For edgeR calls, the cutoffs were a false discovery rate-adjusted p below 0.01 and a log2 fold-change threshold of 1. PCA with hierarchical clustering of max-normalized trajectories of the 1000 most abundant clonotypes was used as exploratory dynamics analysis. Separately sequenced CD4+ and CD8+ repertoires were used to assign the CD4 or CD8 phenotype of responding clones. TCRdb reworked the public reads: Q25 trimming with fastp, MiXCR clone assembly, productive beta chains retained. Every entry covers one CDR3 protein and lists the most common genes and DNA from its rows. The V and J calls, along with clone size, are taken from TCRdb and not from the paper's own processing. The table for this sample lists about 450,000 distinct CDR3 sequences; about 22% of them were counted only once. The top ten clonotypes cover around 12% of the sample.

This chain is built from TRBV24-1 and TRBJ2-7, with the D gene too uncertain to name. Material for sequencing was PBMCs or a T cell subset sorted from them (not recorded which). This receptor was obtained from an adult woman who had mild COVID-19 (a few samples of this study predate the infection). The sample titles of this study are shuffled in the database, so cell type and time point are left out; the donor was told from shared clones. The CDR3 reads CATSDLVVPTHEQYF. The nucleotide sequence reads TGTGCCACCAGTGATTTGGTGGTCCCCACTCACGAGCAGTACTTC.